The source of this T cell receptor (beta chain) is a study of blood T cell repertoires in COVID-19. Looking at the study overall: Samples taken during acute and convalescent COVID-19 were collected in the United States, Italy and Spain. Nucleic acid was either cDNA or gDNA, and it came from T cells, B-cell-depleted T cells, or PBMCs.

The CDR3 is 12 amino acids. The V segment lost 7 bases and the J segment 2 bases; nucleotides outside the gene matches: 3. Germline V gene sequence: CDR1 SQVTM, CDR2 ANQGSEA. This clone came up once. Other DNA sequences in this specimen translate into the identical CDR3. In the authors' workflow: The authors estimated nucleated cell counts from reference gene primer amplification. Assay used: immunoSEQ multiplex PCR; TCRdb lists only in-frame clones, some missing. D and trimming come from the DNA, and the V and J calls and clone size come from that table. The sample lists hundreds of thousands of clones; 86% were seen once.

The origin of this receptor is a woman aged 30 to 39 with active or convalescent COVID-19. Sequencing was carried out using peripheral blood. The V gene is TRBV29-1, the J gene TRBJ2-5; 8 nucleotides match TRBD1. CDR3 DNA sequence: TGCAGCGGCGGGACAGGACAAGAGACCCAGTACTTC. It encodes CSGGTGQETQYF.